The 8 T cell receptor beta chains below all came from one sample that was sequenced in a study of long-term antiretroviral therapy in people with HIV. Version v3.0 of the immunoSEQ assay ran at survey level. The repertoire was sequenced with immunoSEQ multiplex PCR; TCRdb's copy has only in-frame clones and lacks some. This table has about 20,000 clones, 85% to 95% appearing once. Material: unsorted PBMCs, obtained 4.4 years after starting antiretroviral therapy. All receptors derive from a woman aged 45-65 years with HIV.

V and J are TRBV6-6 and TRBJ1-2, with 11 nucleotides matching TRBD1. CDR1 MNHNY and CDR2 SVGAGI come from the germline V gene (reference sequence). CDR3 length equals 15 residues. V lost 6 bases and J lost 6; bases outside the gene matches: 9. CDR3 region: CASRDSAGQGDGYTF. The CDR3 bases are TGTGCCAGCAGGGATTCGGCGGGACAGGGGGATGGCTACACCTTC.

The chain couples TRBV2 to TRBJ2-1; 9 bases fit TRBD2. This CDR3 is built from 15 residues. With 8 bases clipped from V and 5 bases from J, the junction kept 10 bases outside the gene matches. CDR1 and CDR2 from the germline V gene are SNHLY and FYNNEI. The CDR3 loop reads CASGRLAGVDNEQFF. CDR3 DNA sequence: TGTGCCAGCGGACGTTTAGCGGGGGTGGACAATGAGCAGTTCTTC.

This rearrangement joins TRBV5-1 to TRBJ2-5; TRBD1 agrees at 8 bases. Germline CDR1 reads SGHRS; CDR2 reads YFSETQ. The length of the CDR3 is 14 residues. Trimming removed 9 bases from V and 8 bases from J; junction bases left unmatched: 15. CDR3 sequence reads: CATKTGTGSETQYF. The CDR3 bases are TGCGCCACCAAAACCGGGACAGGCTCAGAAACCCAGTACTTC.

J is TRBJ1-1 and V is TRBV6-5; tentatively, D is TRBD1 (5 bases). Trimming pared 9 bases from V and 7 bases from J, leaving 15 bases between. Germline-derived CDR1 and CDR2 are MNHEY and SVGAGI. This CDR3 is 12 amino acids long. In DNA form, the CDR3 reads TGTGCCAGTCAGGGAGTAGAAGATGAAGCTTTCTTT. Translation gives CASQGVEDEAFF.

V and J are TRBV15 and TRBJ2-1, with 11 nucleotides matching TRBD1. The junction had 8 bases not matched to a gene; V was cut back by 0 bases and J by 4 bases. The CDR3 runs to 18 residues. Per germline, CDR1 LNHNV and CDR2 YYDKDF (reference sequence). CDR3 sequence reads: CATSRDPNGDRGYNEQFF. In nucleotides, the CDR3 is TGTGCCACCAGCAGAGATCCTAACGGGGACAGGGGGTACAATGAGCAGTTCTTC.

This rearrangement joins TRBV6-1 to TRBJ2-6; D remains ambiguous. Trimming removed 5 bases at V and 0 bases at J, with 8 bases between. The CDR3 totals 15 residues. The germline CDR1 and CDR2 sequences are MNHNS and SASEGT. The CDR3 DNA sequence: TGTGCCAGCAGTTCACAGACCTCTGGGGCCAACGTCCTGACTTTC. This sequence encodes CASSSQTSGANVLTF.

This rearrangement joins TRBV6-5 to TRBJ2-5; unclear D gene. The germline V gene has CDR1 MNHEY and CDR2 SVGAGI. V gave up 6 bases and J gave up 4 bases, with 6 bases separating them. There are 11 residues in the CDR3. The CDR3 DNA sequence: TGTGCCAGCAGAACCGGAGAGACCCAGTACTTC. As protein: CASRTGETQYF.

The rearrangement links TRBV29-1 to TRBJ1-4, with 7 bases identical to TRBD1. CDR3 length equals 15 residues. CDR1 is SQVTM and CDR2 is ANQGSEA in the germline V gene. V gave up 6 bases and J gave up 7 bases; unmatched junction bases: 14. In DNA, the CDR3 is TGCAGCGTCCTCGAGGCGACAGGGTTTGGTGAAAAACTGTTTTTT. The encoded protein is CSVLEATGFGEKLFF.